Presented here are 20 T cell receptor beta chains from one specimen sequenced in a study of CD4 and CD8 cells across lung adenocarcinoma regions (dated by TCRdb to 2017 to 2018). Library construction relied on PCR. The sequencing machine was a HiSeq X Ten. TCRdb itself trimmed the public reads at Q25 with fastp, ran MiXCR and retained productive beta chains. Rows with one shared CDR3 protein collapse into an entry with the most common genes and DNA. In this sample the table shows about 23,000 distinct CDR3 sequences, 52% of which occur a single time. Together, the top ten hold 20% to 25% of the sample. The specimen was CD4+ T cells from the center of a lung tumor. In the paper's terms, the cell subset or site label means: tumor center region. The receptors here all came from a male donor with lung adenocarcinoma. The CD4 and CD8 labels of this study may be unreliable.

This chain links TRBV6-1 with TRBJ2-3; a weak D match, TRBD1 (6 bases). This CDR3 comprises 15 residues. The V gene lost 4 bases and the J gene lost 11 bases, with 22 bases spanning the gap. The V gene's germline CDR1 is MNHNS and CDR2 SASEGT. The CDR3 reads CASSVRTRGSGEQYF. CDR3 nucleotide sequence: TGTGCCAGCAGTGTTCGGACAAGGGGGTCAGGGGAGCAGTATTTT.

On this clonotype: A much larger clone is a single base away; this may be a read error. The chain links TRBV6-5 to TRBJ1-4; 8 bases map to TRBD1. The V gene's germline CDR1 is MNHEY and CDR2 SVGAGI. The length of the CDR3 is 15 residues. CDR3 DNA: TGTGCCAGCAGTTACAACGGACAGGGTCGGGAAAGACTGTTTTTT. Its protein is CASSYNGQGRERLFF.

This clonotype appeared many times. The chain combines TRBV6-5 with TRBJ2-7; possible D gene TRBD1, 6 bases. Germline CDR1 is MNHEY and CDR2 is SVGAGI. V lost 6 bases and J 3 bases, leaving 18 bases between the germline ends. This CDR3 comprises 15 residues. The CDR3, as DNA: TGTGCCAGCAGGTTACAGGGAAGTGCGAACTACGAGCAGTACTTC. It is translated as CASRLQGSANYEQYF.

A note on this clonotype: The junction and the germline gene differ at one end; a read error may be behind it. The J gene is TRBJ2-3, the V gene TRBV10-3; D gene ambiguous. The CDR3 has 14 residues. The germline CDR1 and CDR2 sequences are ENHRY and SYGVKD. The CDR3 DNA follows: TGTGCGGGCACCCAGGCGGTGAACACCGATACGCAGTTTTTT. Translated, it gives CAGTQAVNTDTQFF.

The genes are TRBV6-1 and TRBJ2-7; D is unresolved. The end of the DNA is better explained by TRBJ2-5, so the J call may be wrong. The CDR3 spans 12 residues. Looked up from germline, CDR1 is MNHNS and CDR2 is SASEGT. The CDR3 coding sequence is TGTGCCGGCAAAGGGCAGCTAGAGACCCAGTACTTC. It specifies CAGKGQLETQYF.

In the case of this clonotype: The junction shows a germline mismatch at one end, possibly a read error. V usage is TRBV27 and J usage is TRBJ2-3, with 8 bases lining up with TRBD2. The CDR3 is 14 amino acids. Germline CDR1 and CDR2: MNHEY and SMNVEV (reference sequence). This CDR3 reads CARSGGRNPDTQYF. CDR3 DNA: TGTGCCAGGAGCGGGGGCCGGAACCCAGATACGCAGTATTTC.

CDR3 in amino acids: CAITSGQGGKDTQYF. DNA of the CDR3: TGTGCCATCACCTCCGGGCAGGGAGGCAAAGACACGCAGTACTTC. The J gene is TRBJ2-3, the V gene TRBV10-3; TRBD2 is a possible D gene (6 bases). The last part of the DNA fits TRBJ2-7 better; the J call may be wrong. Germline-derived CDR1 and CDR2 are ENHRY and SYGVKD. The CDR3 length is 15 residues.

In the case of this clonotype: Sequence at one end of the junction differs from germline and may be a read error. The V and J genes are TRBV6-5 and TRBJ2-2, with a weak D call TRBD2 (5 bases). Germline CDR1 is MNHEY and CDR2 is SVGAGI. This CDR3 is built from 17 residues. CDR3 in DNA: TGTGCCAGCAGTTACTCGCAGAGCTGTGCGAACACCGGGGAGCAGTTTTTT. This codes for CASSYSQSCANTGEQFF.

J is TRBJ2-1 and V is TRBV6-1; 10 positions agree with TRBD2. The J call may be faulty, since TRBJ2-5 better matches the DNA end. The germline V gene has CDR1 MNHNS and CDR2 SASEGT. CDR3 length equals 17 residues. The CDR3 nucleotides are TGTGCCAGCAGCGCATTCTCTAGCGGGAGATCTGCAGAGACCCAGTACTTC. This gives the protein CASSAFSSGRSAETQYF.

Details on this clonotype: Germline and junction disagree at one end, which may indicate a read error. The J gene is TRBJ2-3, the V gene TRBV27; D might be TRBD1 (5 bases). CDR1 MNHEY and CDR2 SMNVEV come from the germline V gene (reference sequence). This CDR3 is built from 14 residues. CDR3 bases: TGTGCCAGCAGTTTAGAAGTGAGCACAGGTACGCAGTTTTTT. Encoded protein: CASSLEVSTGTQFF.

By share of the sample, this clonotype is medium-sized (0.01 to 0.1%). A junction boundary mismatches the germline segment, possibly from a read error. The chain is built from TRBV7-7 and TRBJ2-2; D possibly corresponds to TRBD1 (6 bases). This CDR3 region has 13 residues. Germline CDR1 and CDR2: SSHAT and FNYEAQ (reference sequence). CDR3 sequence: CASSKDSYGELFF. The CDR3 DNA is TGTGCTAGCAGCAAGGACAGTTACGGGGAGCTGTTTTTT.

To note about this clonotype: A read error is possible here, since a much larger clone lies one base away. This chain uses TRBV5-1 with TRBJ2-3; tentatively, D is TRBD2 (5 bases). Germline lookup yields CDR1 SGHRS and CDR2 YFSETQ. Deletions cut 5 bases from V and 1 base from J, with 11 bases between. The CDR3 has 14 residues. CDR3 DNA: TGCGCCAGCAGGTTATCGCGGGGCACAGATACGCAGTATTTT. Translated, it gives CASRLSRGTDTQYF.

This clonotype was counted at least ten times. The chain carries TRBV6-1 and TRBJ2-2; TRBD1 matches 8 bases. This CDR3 comprises 16 residues. Germline V lookup: CDR1 MNHNS, CDR2 SASEGT. The J segment lost 7 bases and the V segment lost 1 base, leaving 8 bases of the junction unmatched. CDR3 bases: TGTGCCAGCAGTGAAGTAGGACAGGGTAGTGGCGGGGAGCTGTTTTTT. It yields the protein CASSEVGQGSGGELFF.

V usage is TRBV25-1 and J usage is TRBJ2-5; D uncertain. The CDR3 loop spans 12 amino acids. V lost 1 base to trimming and J lost 11 bases, with 11 bases between them. Germline V gene lookup returns CDR1 MGHDK and CDR2 SYGVNS. The CDR3 region has the DNA TGTGCCAGCAGTGAATTCTACAATGAGCAGTACTTC. It encodes CASSEFYNEQYF.

This clonotype has just a few counts. This chain connects TRBV27 to TRBJ2-4; TRBD2 matches at 7 bases. V was clipped by 6 bases and J by 4 bases; unmatched bases: 3. This CDR3 comprises 13 residues. The germline gives CDR1 MNHEY, CDR2 SMNVEV (reference sequence). The CDR3 protein is CASSLSGKNIQYF. In nucleotides, the CDR3 is TGTGCCAGCAGCCTTAGCGGGAAAAACATTCAGTACTTC.

The sample holds many counts of this clonotype. The chain is built from TRBV6-1 and TRBJ1-1, with 7 bases identical to TRBD1. The CDR3 contains 14 residues. After removal of 5 bases from V and 1 base from J, the junction contained 4 bases not matched to a gene. Germline CDR1 MNHNS, CDR2 SASEGT. The CDR3 DNA follows: TGTGCCAGCAGTCCTTGGACAGGGAACACTGAAGCTTTCTTT. Protein: CASSPWTGNTEAFF.

In the case of this clonotype: The conserved phenylalanine or tryptophan normally closing the CDR3 is absent here, so this likely arose from a read error. Because the CDR3's place on the DNA is in doubt, the DNA is left out and the CDR3 is given as listed by TCRdb. The V and J genes are TRBV6-5 and TRBJ2-5; the listed D gene, TRBD1, was not tested against the DNA. Looked up from germline, CDR1 is MNHEY and CDR2 is SVGAGI. The CDR3 is 16 residues long, counting both termini. Here the CDR3 reads CASSYAAAGGRETQFL.

Regarding this clonotype: The junction departs from the called germline gene at one end, perhaps through a read error. CDR3 coding DNA: TGTGCCAGCAGTTTAACCGCGGGGGGGGGAGAGTCCCAGTACTTC. Its translation is CASSLTAGGGESQYF. The V and J genes are TRBV28 and TRBJ2-5, with 9 positions matching TRBD2. The V gene's germline CDR1 is MDHEN and CDR2 SYDVKM. CDR3 length: 15 residues.

Judged by abundance, this clonotype is medium-sized. The chain joins TRBV27 to TRBJ2-1, with 10 bases aligning to TRBD2. The CDR3 totals 15 residues. V lost 3 bases and J lost 1; bases outside the gene matches: 0. In germline, CDR1 is MNHEY, CDR2 SMNVEV (reference sequence). The CDR3 sequence: CASSLTSGSYNEQFF. The DNA of the CDR3 is TGTGCCAGCAGTTTGACTAGCGGGTCCTACAATGAGCAGTTCTTC.

This clonotype has just a few counts. At one end the junction does not follow the germline gene, possibly because of a read error. CDR3 in DNA: TGTGCTAGCAGCCAGACCCTGGGCAGCAGGGAGACCCAGTACTTC. Protein: CASSQTLGSRETQYF. The chain employs TRBV7-7 and TRBJ2-1; no clear D. The J call may be in error: the DNA end matches TRBJ2-5 better. Germline V gene lookup returns CDR1 SSHAT and CDR2 FNYEAQ (reference sequence). CDR3 size: 15 residues.